This T cell receptor beta chain originates from a study of post-analysis software for immune sequencing data. Study findings and constraints: Normalized Chao1 diversity was significantly reduced in patients versus controls. TRBV5-6, TRBV5-1 and TRBV20-1 were among 4 or 5 TRBV segments more frequent in patients than controls. Clustering by F measure revealed strong co-clustering among samples prepared together in one batch.

Every TCR beta cDNA library bore unique molecular identifiers. Input amounts of roughly 1 to 10 million T cells were used. These gave around 500,000 cDNA molecules, so each molecule approximated one T cell. MiXCR, run by TCRdb on the PCR reads, gives a single entry per CDR3 protein. The sample includes under 200,000 distinct CDR3 sequences, over 25% seen only once; the top ten take less than 4%. In the case of this clonotype: The antigen is undetermined.

The CDR3 runs to 14 residues. Germline V gene lookup returns CDR1 MGHRA and CDR2 YSYEKL. With 1 base clipped from V and 6 bases from J, the junction kept 2 bases outside the gene matches. J is TRBJ2-1 and V is TRBV4-1, with TRBD2 identical over 8 bases. This sequence originates from a girl aged 2 to 17 with multiple sclerosis. Sequenced input: blood. CDR3 sequence (DNA): TGCGCCAGCAGCCAAGGGGGACTAGTCAATGAGCAGTTCTTC. Protein: CASSQGGLVNEQFF.